The T cell receptor (beta chain) described here comes from a study of CD8 T cells in Susac syndrome. An input of roughly 0.5 to 1 ug of RNA was subjected to reverse transcription using random hexamers. MiXCR, run by TCRdb on the immunoSEQ multiplex PCR reads, gives a single entry per CDR3 protein. Seen here are tens of thousands of distinct CDR3 sequences, approximately 93% observed once, and the top ten hold approximately 0.49%. J was trimmed by 4 bases and V by 3 bases; bases with no gene match: 5. Germline CDR1 and CDR2: KGHDR and SFDVKD. The CDR3 contains 16 residues. The receptor comes from a human donor with Susac syndrome. The sequenced sample consisted of CD8+ T cells from PBMCs. The gene calls are TRBV24-1 and TRBJ2-1; 10 bases are shared with TRBD2. Here the CDR3 DNA reads TGTGCCACCAGTGATGCTCAACTAGCGGGGTACAATGAGCAGTTCTTC. This gives the protein CATSDAQLAGYNEQFF.